The entry that follows covers one TCR beta chain sequence. Its specific antigen is unknown. Base quality data are lacking; no much larger clone is found one base away. Counted from cysteine to phenylalanine, this CDR3 has 13 amino acids. This entry keeps only the CDR3 DNA: 39 bases, framed from base 1. The germline V and J ends show losses of 5 bases and 7 bases respectively, and no gene match explains 6 bases of the junction. As encoded in the germline V gene, CDR1 is SGHTA while CDR2 is FQGNSA. The entry originates in a study of blood T cell repertoires in COVID-19 (dated by TCRdb to 2018 to 2020). For context, the study as a whole: The collaborator samples originated in the United States, Italy and Spain and spanned the acute and convalescent phases of COVID-19. The dataset comprised deeply sampled blood TCRbeta repertoires from subjects exposed to, actively infected with, or recovered from COVID-19. A freely available public database, intended as a resource for researchers studying the immune response to SARS-CoV-2, is where the repertoires were released. HLA class I and class II types, where available, came from metadata supplied by the sample provider rather than from assay-based typing. Sample metadata almost always included a de-identified subject ID, COVID-19 status, age in years and sex. The samples were drawn from the first 160 participants of the ongoing ImmuneRACE study and from 950 to 1,500 subjects provided by 6 global collaborators. The material from the prospective study consisted of cDNA or gDNA derived from T cells, B-cell-depleted T cells, or PBMCs. Broad study findings and their caveats: Clinical and demographic metadata were provided uncurated, with the amount varying by source and participant.

Enrolling through a virtual design, the prospective study's participants ranged in age from roughly 18 to 100 years and lived across roughly 23 United States geographic areas. To assign participants to cohorts, the prospective study relied on clinical history that participants themselves reported in a screening survey and a study questionnaire. For ImmuneRACE Cohort 3, a participant was defined as recovered based on two consecutive negative NP/OP PCR tests, clearance by a healthcare professional, or resolution of symptoms. In the prospective study, mobile phlebotomists collected whole blood, serum and a nasopharyngeal or oropharyngeal swab from each participant. Over an approximately 2-month period, participants in the prospective study had the option of providing additional blood draws and questionnaires. Before DNA extraction, prospective study blood samples were shipped either frozen or at room temperature.

TCRbeta CDR3 regions were amplified from genomic DNA using the immunoSEQ Assay, a bias-controlled multiplex PCR. In the source study's methods: The number of nucleated cells in each sample was estimated by amplification of reference gene primers within the assay. Sequence reads were collapsed and filtered to measure the absolute abundance of every unique TCRbeta CDR3 rearrangement. For each sample, productive Simpson clonality was calculated as the square root of Simpson's diversity index across productive rearrangements. The source is immuneACCESS, and TCRdb retained only in-frame sequences with V and J called. Part of the clones is not carried over; for the studies checked, unresolved V genes explain less than half of this, and the remainder is unexplained. V, J and clone size derive from that table, while D and trimming were established from the DNA sequence. The sample table lists fewer than 400,000 clones, around 90% of them with a count of one. Clones ranked in the top ten supply roughly 5.2% of the sample.

The clonotype comes from a man aged 55 to 69 who had recovered from COVID-19. The sequencing sample was made of PBMCs or T cells enriched from blood (not recorded which). This chain joins TRBV7-2 to TRBJ2-3; 7 central bases correspond to TRBD2. The nucleotide sequence reads as follows: TGTGCCAGCAGCATAGGGAGGGAAAATACGCAGTATTTT. Translated, this is CASSIGRENTQYF.